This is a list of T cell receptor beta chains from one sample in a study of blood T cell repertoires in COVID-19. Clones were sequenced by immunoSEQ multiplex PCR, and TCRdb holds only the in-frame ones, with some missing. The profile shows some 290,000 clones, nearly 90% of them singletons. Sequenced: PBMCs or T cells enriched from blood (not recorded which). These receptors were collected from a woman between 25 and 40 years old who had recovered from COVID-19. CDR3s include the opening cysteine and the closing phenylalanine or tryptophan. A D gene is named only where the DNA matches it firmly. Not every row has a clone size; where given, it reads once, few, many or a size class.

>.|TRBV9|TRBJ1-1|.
CASSPPDSWDAFF
TGTGCCAGCAGCCCCCCGGACAGTTGGGATGCTTTCTTT
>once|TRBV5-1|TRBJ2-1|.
CASSLGDNEQFF
TGCGCCAGCAGCTTAGGGGACAATGAGCAGTTCTTC
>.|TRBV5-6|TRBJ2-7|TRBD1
CASKTGQTYEQYF
TGTGCCAGCAAAACGGGACAGACCTACGAGCAGTACTTC
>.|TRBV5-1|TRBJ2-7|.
CASRRGGTEASYEQYF
TGCGCCAGCCGGCGCGGCGGGACAGAAGCTTCCTACGAGCAGTACTTC
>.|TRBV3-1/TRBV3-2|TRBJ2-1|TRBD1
CASSQGQGAGGEQFF
TGTGCCAGCAGCCAAGGACAGGGGGCTGGAGGTGAGCAGTTCTTC
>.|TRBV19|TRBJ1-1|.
CASEKGHPFGTEAFF
TGTGCCAGTGAAAAGGGACACCCGTTCGGCACTGAAGCTTTCTTT
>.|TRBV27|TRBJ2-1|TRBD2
CASSFWGLAGVSSYNEQFF
TGTGCCAGCAGTTTTTGGGGACTAGCGGGAGTCAGCTCCTACAATGAGCAGTTCTTC
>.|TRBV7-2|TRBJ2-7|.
CASSLNRVYEQYF
TGTGCCAGCAGCTTGAACAGGGTCTACGAGCAGTACTTC
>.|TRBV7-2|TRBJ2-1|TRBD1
CASNLPRQGNEQFF
TGTGCCAGCAACCTTCCGAGACAGGGGAATGAGCAGTTCTTC
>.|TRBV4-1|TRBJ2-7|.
CASSQVDRSFSYEQYF
TGCGCCAGCAGCCAAGTCGACAGGTCCTTCTCCTACGAGCAGTACTTC
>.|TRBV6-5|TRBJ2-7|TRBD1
CASSYSKGAHEQYF
TGTGCCAGCAGTTACTCAAAGGGGGCGCATGAGCAGTACTTC
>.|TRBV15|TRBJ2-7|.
CATSRDSNGFWYEQYF
TGTGCCACCAGCAGAGATTCTAACGGGTTCTGGTACGAGCAGTACTTC
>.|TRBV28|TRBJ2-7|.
CASSLDHPSGLSSYEQYF
TGTGCCAGCAGCTTGGACCATCCTTCAGGGCTCAGCTCCTACGAGCAGTACTTC
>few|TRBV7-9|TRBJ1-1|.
CASSLVTPGRSRAFF
TGTGCCAGCAGCTTAGTGACCCCAGGGCGGTCGAGAGCTTTCTTT
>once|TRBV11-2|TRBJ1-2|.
CASSLDISANYGYTF
TGTGCCAGCAGCTTAGATATTTCAGCTAACTATGGCTACACCTTC
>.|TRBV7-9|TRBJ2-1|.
CASSPNLWTARNNEQFF
TGTGCCAGCAGCCCTAATCTTTGGACAGCGCGAAACAATGAGCAGTTCTTC